The source of this T cell receptor (beta chain) is a study of blood T cell repertoires in COVID-19. Study-wide context: From the United States, Italy and Spain came samples of acute and convalescent COVID-19.

The junction had 10 bases not matched to a gene; V was cut back by 1 base and J by 9 bases. The germline V gene encodes CDR1 SGHTA and CDR2 FQGNSA. The CDR3 has 16 amino acids. In the authors' workflow: Nucleated cell counts were estimated from reference gene primer amplification. The repertoire was sequenced with immunoSEQ multiplex PCR; TCRdb's copy has only in-frame clones and lacks some. The DNA was the basis for D and trimming; V, J and clone size are from that table. The data show about 72,000 clones, roughly nine tenths seen once. The sequenced sample consisted of peripheral blood. The sequence derives from a human donor in a cohort sampled during active COVID-19. V usage is TRBV7-2 and J usage is TRBJ2-1; 9 nucleotides align to TRBD2. The CDR3 DNA follows: TGTGCCAGCAGCTTAGGGGGCGCGGGAGGGCGGTCTGAGCAGTTCTTC. Amino acids: CASSLGGAGGRSEQFF. Full variable domain (remainder filled in from reference TRBV7-2 and TRBJ2-1): GAGVSQSPSNKVTEKGKDVELRCDPISGHTALYWYRQSLGQGLEFLIYFQGNSAPDKSGLPSDRFSAERTGGSVSTLTIQRTQQEDSAVYLCASSLGGAGGRSEQFFGPGTRLTVL.